This entry features one T cell receptor (beta chain) sequence. The antigen is undetermined. The CDR3 totals 13 residues. CDR1 is GTSNPN, CDR2 SVGIG, per germline (reference sequence). V lost 4 bases and J 4 bases, leaving 13 bases between the germline ends. The entry originates in a study of T cell responses to AZD1222 COVID-19 vaccine. Study summary: Second doses at about 4 or about 12 weeks were pooled. Study observations and caveats: Most donors were white British and more were female, and clonal diversity was possibly underestimated. Nearly half of spike-specific TCRs reportedly target unmutated variant regions. When two AZD1222 doses had been given, Spike-specific TCR breadth and depth rose.

Only in-frame clones appear in the TCRdb table, and some are missing; sequencing was by immunoSEQ multiplex PCR. Of under 80,000 clones listed, about 87% are singletons. This material consisted of peripheral blood, taken on day 0 of AZD1222 vaccination. The source is an adult in good health. This chain connects TRBV30 to TRBJ2-5; a possible D gene is TRBD2 (5 bases). The DNA of the CDR3 is TGTGCCTGGAACGACCTCGAGGGAGAGACCCAGTACTTC. Protein: CAWNDLEGETQYF. The full variable domain, in which reference TRBV30 and TRBJ2-5 provide the parts outside the CDR3, is SQTIHQWPATLVQPVGSPLSLECTVEGTSNPNLYWYRQAAGRGLQLLFYSVGIGQISSEVPQNLSASRPQDRQFILSSKKLLLSDSGFYLCAWNDLEGETQYFGPGTRLLVL.